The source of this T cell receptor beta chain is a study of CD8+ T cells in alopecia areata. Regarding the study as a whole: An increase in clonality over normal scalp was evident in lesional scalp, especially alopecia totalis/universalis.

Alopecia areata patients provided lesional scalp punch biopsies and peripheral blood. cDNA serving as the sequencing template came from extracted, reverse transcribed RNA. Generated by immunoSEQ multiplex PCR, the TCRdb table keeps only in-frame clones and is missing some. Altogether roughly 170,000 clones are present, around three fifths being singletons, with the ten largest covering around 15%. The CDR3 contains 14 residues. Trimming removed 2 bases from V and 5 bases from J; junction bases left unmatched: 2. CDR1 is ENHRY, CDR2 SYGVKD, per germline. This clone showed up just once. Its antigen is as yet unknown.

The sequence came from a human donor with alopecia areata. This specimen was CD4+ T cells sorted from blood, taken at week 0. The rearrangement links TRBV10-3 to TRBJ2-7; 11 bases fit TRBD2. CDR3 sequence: CAISEGLAGNEQYF. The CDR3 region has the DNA TGTGCCATCAGTGAGGGACTAGCGGGTAACGAGCAGTACTTC.